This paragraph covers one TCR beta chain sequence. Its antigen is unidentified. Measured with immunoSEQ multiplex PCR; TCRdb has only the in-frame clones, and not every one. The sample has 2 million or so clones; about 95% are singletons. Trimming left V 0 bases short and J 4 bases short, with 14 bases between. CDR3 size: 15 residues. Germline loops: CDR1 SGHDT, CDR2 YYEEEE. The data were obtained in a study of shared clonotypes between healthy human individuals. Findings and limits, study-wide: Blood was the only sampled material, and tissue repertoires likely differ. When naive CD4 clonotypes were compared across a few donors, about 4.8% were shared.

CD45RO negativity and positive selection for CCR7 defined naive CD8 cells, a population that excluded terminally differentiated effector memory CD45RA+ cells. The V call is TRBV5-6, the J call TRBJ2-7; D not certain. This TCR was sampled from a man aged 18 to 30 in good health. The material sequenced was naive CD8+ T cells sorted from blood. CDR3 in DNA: TGTGCCAGCAGCTTGGCCCCTTCTGTCTATTACGAGCAGTACTTC. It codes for CASSLAPSVYYEQYF.